This T cell receptor beta chain was observed in a study of shared clonotypes between healthy human individuals. General observations from the study: Among donors, the sharing of clonotypes was expected to be influenced by sequencing depth.

Note on this clone: Its cognate antigen is unknown.

Sequenced by immunoSEQ multiplex PCR; TCRdb stores in-frame clones only, minus some. Among under 1,100,000 clones listed, around 78% were seen once. Adult donors, all healthy and HIV-negative, had no recent acute infections or vaccinations. Germline V gene sequence: CDR1 SGHTA, CDR2 FQGTGA. The CDR3 contains 18 residues. V shed 1 base and J shed 2 bases, with 17 bases lying between them. The V and J genes are TRBV7-3 and TRBJ2-2; D may be TRBD1 (5 bases). The receptor's source is a man younger than 35 in good health. Some clones in this sample may be carry-over from other donors' samples. Sequenced material: memory CD4+ T cells from PBMCs. Described subset: CD45RA-negative fraction. CDR3 in DNA: TGTGCCAGCAGCTTAAGGGCAGTGAGACAGTTTAACACCGGGGAGCTGTTTTTT. Its protein is CASSLRAVRQFNTGELFF. Variable domain in full (rest from reference TRBV7-3 and TRBJ2-2): GAGVSQTPSNKVTEKGKYVELRCDPISGHTALYWYRQSLGQGPEFLIYFQGTGAADDSGLPNDRFFAVRPEGSVSTLKIQRTERGDSAVYLCASSLRAVRQFNTGELFFGEGSRLTVL.